These 30 T cell receptor beta chains share one sample of origin, sequenced in a study of OX40 agonist ivuxolimab in advanced cancers. Clones were read by immunoSEQ multiplex PCR, and TCRdb kept only the in-frame ones, dropping some. The table lists fewer than 25,000 clones, around four fifths of them singletons. This specimen was CD4+ or CD8+ T cells sorted from blood, taken in a trial of the OX40 agonist ivuxolimab. The receptors were gathered from an adult with an advanced solid tumor such as melanoma, head and neck, liver or kidney cancer.

This sequence joins TRBV5-4 and TRBJ2-3, with D possibly TRBD2 on 6 matching bases. This CDR3 comprises 15 residues. Germline CDR1 and CDR2: SGHNT and YYREEE (reference sequence). V lost 4 bases to trimming and J lost 0 bases, with 12 bases between them. In DNA form, the CDR3 reads TGTGCCAGCAGCCCGGACTATACTAGCACAGATACGCAGTATTTT. Protein sequence: CASSPDYTSTDTQYF. Combining the CDR3 with reference TRBV5-4 and TRBJ2-3 gives the whole variable domain ETGVTQSPTHLIKTRGQQVTLRCSSQSGHNTVSWYQQALGQGPQFIFQYYREEENGRGNFPPRFSGLQFPNYSSELNVNALELDDSALYLCASSPDYTSTDTQYFGPGTRLTVL.

By sample share, this clone is medium-sized. This chain uses TRBV6-5 with TRBJ1-1, with 7 bases lining up with TRBD1. CDR1 is MNHEY and CDR2 is SVGAGI in the germline V gene. The junction had 5 bases not matched to a gene; V was cut back by 2 bases and J by 2 bases. This CDR3 has 15 residues. The CDR3 loop reads CASSYTTGINTEAFF. The DNA of the CDR3 is TGTGCCAGCAGTTACACGACAGGGATCAACACTGAAGCTTTCTTT.

The chain links TRBV27 to TRBJ2-7; possibly TRBD1 or TRBD2 for D (6 bases each). V dropped 4 bases and J dropped 3 bases, with 16 bases sitting between them. CDR3 length equals 15 residues. Germline-derived CDR1 and CDR2 are MNHEY and SMNVEV (reference sequence). The CDR3 reads CASSYPDGGHYEQYF. The CDR3 DNA follows: TGTGCCAGCAGTTACCCGGACGGGGGCCACTACGAGCAGTACTTC.

The gene calls are TRBV19 and TRBJ2-3; maybe TRBD1 (5 bases). Germline assignment: CDR1 LNHDA and CDR2 SQIVND (reference sequence). Trimming removed 5 bases from V and 0 bases from J, with 33 bases in between. This CDR3 has 22 amino acids. The CDR3 bases are TGTGCCAGTAGTGCGACAGACGCCGCGCCCGGGTCACATGGCACTAGCACAGATACGCAGTATTTT. Translated: CASSATDAAPGSHGTSTDTQYF.

This chain uses TRBV6-5 with TRBJ2-2; a possible D gene is TRBD2 (5 bases). CDR3 length equals 11 residues. From germline, CDR1 is MNHEY and CDR2 SVGAGI. V dropped 10 bases and J dropped 6 bases, with 9 bases sitting between them. CDR3 DNA: TGTGCCACCTGGAGGTCCGGGGAGCTGTTTTTT. This sequence encodes CATWRSGELFF.

The chain carries TRBV15 and TRBJ1-2, with D possibly matching TRBD1 (6 bases). The V and J ends lost 3 bases and 0 bases respectively, with 11 bases between them. Germline V gene sequence: CDR1 LNHNV, CDR2 YYDKDF (reference sequence). The CDR3 is 15 residues long. CDR3 sequence (DNA): TGTGCCACCAGCAGGGAGGGGGGCGCTAACTATGGCTACACCTTC. Its protein product is CATSREGGANYGYTF.

V usage is TRBV28 and J usage is TRBJ2-2; 8 bases agree with TRBD1. V shed 3 bases, J shed 4 bases, and the junction held 7 bases outside the gene matches. CDR3 size: 16 residues. Germline CDR1 MDHEN, CDR2 SYDVKM. This chain's CDR3 is CASSFRQGQVTGELFF. CDR3 in DNA: TGTGCCAGCAGTTTCCGACAGGGACAGGTCACCGGGGAGCTGTTTTTT. Using reference TRBV28 and TRBJ2-2 for the parts outside the CDR3, the full variable domain is DVKVTQSSRYLVKRTGEKVFLECVQDMDHENMFWYRQDPGLGLRLIYFSYDVKMKEKGDIPEGYSVSREKKERFSLILESASTNQTSMYLCASSFRQGQVTGELFFGEGSRLTVL.

The CDR3 bases are TGTGCCACCAGCAGAGATCGCCGGGGGGAAGGCACTGAAGCTTTCTTT. This sequence encodes CATSRDRRGEGTEAFF. This chain joins TRBV15 and TRBJ1-1; perhaps TRBD1 as D (5 bases). The CDR3 has 16 amino acids. Germline V gene data show CDR1 as LNHNV and CDR2 as YYDKDF (reference sequence). V was shortened by 0 bases and J by 4 bases, with 15 bases between the two germline ends.

This clone occurred once. The V call is TRBV16, the J call TRBJ2-1; 8 bases align to TRBD2. The CDR3 is 16 amino acids. Germline V gives CDR1 KGHSY, CDR2 FQNENV. The junction had 7 bases not matched to a gene; V was cut back by 0 bases and J by 6 bases. The CDR3 region is CASSQSGTSIFNEQFF. The DNA of the CDR3 is TGTGCCAGCAGCCAATCGGGGACTAGTATTTTCAATGAGCAGTTCTTC. The whole variable domain, filled in from reference TRBV16 and TRBJ2-1, reads GEEVAQTPKHLVRGEGQKAKLYCAPIKGHSYVFWYQQVLKNEFKFLISFQNENVFDETGMPKERFSAKCLPNSPCSLEIQATKLEDSAVYFCASSQSGTSIFNEQFFGPGTRLTVL.

The genes are TRBV9 and TRBJ1-1; 7 nucleotides align to TRBD1. The germline CDR1 and CDR2 sequences are SGDLS and YYNGEE. Trimming at V came to 5 bases and at J to 3 bases, leaving 19 bases not matched to a gene. The CDR3 length is 18 residues. CDR3 loop: CASSVSPGRGRVHTEAFF. As DNA, the CDR3 is TGTGCCAGCAGTGTAAGCCCTGGGAGGGGGCGAGTCCACACTGAAGCTTTCTTT.

This chain joins TRBV7-3 and TRBJ2-7; TRBD1 or TRBD2 may be the D gene (5 bases each). CDR1 is SGHTA and CDR2 is FQGTGA in the germline V gene. The CDR3 spans 14 residues. The V and J ends lost 8 bases and 1 base respectively, with 15 bases between them. CDR3 nucleotides: TGTGCCAGCTCCCCCTTTGGGGGTTCCTACGAGCAGTACTTC. Translating it yields CASSPFGGSYEQYF.

The count of this clone is one. V gene TRBV11-3 combines with J gene TRBJ2-1; 8 bases match TRBD2. This CDR3 has 14 amino acids. Germline assignment: CDR1 SGHNT and CDR2 YENEEA. V shed 4 bases, J shed 8 bases, and the junction held 7 bases outside the gene matches. CDR3 loop: CASSSGLGLDEQFF. The DNA for the CDR3 is TGTGCCAGCAGCTCGGGACTAGGGCTCGATGAGCAGTTCTTC.

This clone is deemed medium-sized. V usage is TRBV7-2 and J usage is TRBJ1-2; D gene unclear. Trimming took off 5 bases at V and 4 bases at J, with 11 bases between the two ends. CDR1 is SGHTA and CDR2 is FQGNSA in the germline V gene. The CDR3 length is 13 residues. As DNA, the CDR3 is TGTGCCAGCAGCCCAGTTAGATTCTATGGCTACACCTTC. Amino acids: CASSPVRFYGYTF.

CDR3 protein: CASSLRGSRNEQYF. DNA for the CDR3: TGTGCCAGCAGCTTGAGGGGTAGCAGGAACGAGCAGTACTTC. V usage is TRBV7-2 and J usage is TRBJ2-7; D may be TRBD1 or TRBD2 (5 bases each). The CDR3 totals 14 residues. V was pared by 3 bases and J by 5 bases, with 14 bases between. Germline V gives CDR1 SGHTA, CDR2 FQGNSA.

This sequence joins TRBV2 and TRBJ2-2, with 10 bases fitting TRBD1. The V and J ends lost 6 bases and 6 bases, in that order; junction bases with no gene match: 7. CDR1 is SNHLY, CDR2 FYNNEI, per germline. The CDR3 totals 15 residues. CDR3 bases: TGTGCCAGCAGCTGGACAGGGGGGCAAGCCGGGGAGCTGTTTTTT. Amino acids: CASSWTGGQAGELFF.

The chain uses TRBV19 and TRBJ1-3; TRBD1 is a possible D gene (5 bases). Per the germline V gene, CDR1 is LNHDA and CDR2 is SQIVND (reference sequence). The CDR3 length is 15 residues. Trimming removed 7 bases at V and 2 bases at J, with 15 bases between. DNA of the CDR3: TGTGCCAGTACCCCGGGGGTGAGCACTGGAAACACCATATATTTT. Translating gives CASTPGVSTGNTIYF.

V gene TRBV2 combines with J gene TRBJ1-5; tentative D call: TRBD1 (6 bases). Trimming shortened V by 6 bases and J by 1 base, and 10 bases separated the two germline ends. This CDR3 has 14 amino acids. Germline CDR1 reads SNHLY; CDR2 reads FYNNEI. CDR3 coding DNA: TGTGCCAGCAGACAGGGTACGAGCAATCAGCCCCAGCATTTT. It yields the protein CASRQGTSNQPQHF.

The genes are TRBV10-3 and TRBJ2-5; TRBD2 matches 11 bases. V lost 2 bases to trimming and J lost 6 bases; unmatched junction nucleotides: 11. CDR1 is ENHRY and CDR2 is SYGVKD in the germline V gene. The CDR3 contains 17 residues. This CDR3 reads CAISEGTSGVSRKTQYF. The CDR3 DNA is TGTGCCATCAGTGAGGGGACTAGCGGAGTCAGCAGGAAGACCCAGTACTTC.

The chain is built from TRBV19 and TRBJ2-1, with 10 positions matching TRBD2. Germline V gene sequence: CDR1 LNHDA, CDR2 SQIVND (reference sequence). With V trimmed by 7 bases and J by 8 bases, 14 bases remained unmatched. The CDR3 is 16 residues long. CDR3 DNA sequence: TGTGCCAGTAACGATGGGAGCGGGGGGGCCTCATATGAGCAGTTCTTC. As protein: CASNDGSGGASYEQFF. Full variable domain (remainder filled in from reference TRBV19 and TRBJ2-1): DGGITQSPKYLFRKEGQNVTLSCEQNLNHDAMYWYRQDPGQGLRLIYYSQIVNDFQKGDIAEGYSVSREKKESFPLTVTSAQKNPTAFYLCASNDGSGGASYEQFFGPGTRLTVL.

This chain joins TRBV7-2 and TRBJ1-6; D is undetermined. This CDR3 comprises 17 residues. Germline loops: CDR1 SGHTA, CDR2 FQGNSA. V was clipped by 4 bases and J by 4 bases, with 17 bases between them. This CDR3 reads CASSSDPGPAYNSPLHF. The CDR3 region has the DNA TGTGCCAGCAGCTCTGACCCGGGCCCGGCTTATAATTCACCCCTCCACTTT.

This clone has just one count. V and J are TRBV7-9 and TRBJ2-1, with 8 bases lining up with TRBD1. Per germline, CDR1 SEHNR and CDR2 FQNEAQ (reference sequence). V gave up 1 base and J gave up 7 bases; unmatched junction bases: 6. The CDR3 covers 15 residues. The CDR3 protein is CASSLGGQGWNEQFF. The CDR3 nucleotides read TGTGCCAGCAGCTTAGGAGGACAGGGTTGGAATGAGCAGTTCTTC. Variable domain in full (rest from reference TRBV7-9 and TRBJ2-1): DTGVSQNPRHKITKRGQNVTFRCDPISEHNRLYWYRQTLGQGPEFLTYFQNEAQLEKSRLLSDRFSAERPKGSFSTLEIQRTEQGDSAMYLCASSLGGQGWNEQFFGPGTRLTVL.

The sample holds one count of this clone. The genes are TRBV27 and TRBJ2-2; a weak D match, TRBD1 (5 bases). CDR1 and CDR2 from the germline V gene are MNHEY and SMNVEV (reference sequence). V lost 2 bases to trimming and J lost 5 bases, with 24 bases between them. This CDR3 region has 19 residues. Here the CDR3 DNA reads TGTGCCAGCAGTTTAACAGGAGTTAAAACCCGACCCTTTACCGGGGAGCTGTTTTTT. Protein: CASSLTGVKTRPFTGELFF.

This chain joins TRBV7-9 and TRBJ2-7, with TRBD2 matching 12 bases. Germline V gene lookup returns CDR1 SEHNR and CDR2 FQNEAQ (reference sequence). The CDR3 extends over 15 amino acids. The V gene end was trimmed by 0 bases and the J gene end by 4 bases; junction bases not matched to a gene: 1. The CDR3 reads CASSLAGLAGYEQYF. The CDR3 region has the DNA TGTGCCAGCAGCTTAGCGGGACTAGCGGGTTACGAGCAGTACTTC.

As DNA, the CDR3 is TGTGCCAGCAGCTTAGGCTCGATCTCCTACAATGAGCAGTTCTTC. Encoded protein: CASSLGSISYNEQFF. J is TRBJ2-1 and V is TRBV7-9, with D unresolved. The CDR3 length is 15 residues. V lost 1 base, J lost 0 bases, and 7 bases lay in between. Germline CDR1 is SEHNR and CDR2 is FQNEAQ (reference sequence).

This clone appeared a few times. V and J are TRBV10-3 and TRBJ2-1; TRBD2 matches at 11 bases. Trimming took 1 base from V and 7 from J; bases not matched to a gene: 12. Per germline, CDR1 ENHRY and CDR2 SYGVKD. The CDR3 contains 18 residues. In nucleotides, the CDR3 is TGTGCCATCAGTGAGTACCACTTAGCGGGAGGGCCGGGGAATGAGCAGTTCTTC. It specifies CAISEYHLAGGPGNEQFF.

The chain joins TRBV5-4 to TRBJ2-1; weak D call: TRBD1 (6 bases). V was pared by 0 bases and J by 6 bases, with 10 bases between. CDR1 and CDR2 from the germline V gene are SGHNT and YYREEE (reference sequence). The CDR3 has 14 residues. Written as DNA, the CDR3 is TGTGCCAGCAGCTTGGTGGCAGGGGCCAATGAGCAGTTCTTC. It codes for CASSLVAGANEQFF.

This clone was seen more than once but under ten times. J is TRBJ2-6 and V is TRBV5-6; D unclear. The CDR3 contains 18 residues. Germline V gene sequence: CDR1 SGHDT, CDR2 YYEEEE. The ends were cut back, 4 bases at V and 0 bases at J, with 17 bases in the middle. The DNA of the CDR3 is TGTGCCAGCAGCCCCGGTTCCTTTTCCAACTCTGGGGCCAACGTCCTGACTTTC. Translated: CASSPGSFSNSGANVLTF.

The chain combines TRBV27 with TRBJ2-1; 8 bases map to TRBD1. Germline V gives CDR1 MNHEY, CDR2 SMNVEV (reference sequence). The J segment lost 1 base and the V segment lost 3 bases, leaving 2 bases of the junction unmatched. The CDR3 is 15 residues long. The CDR3 sequence: CASSFQGASYNEQFF. DNA of the CDR3: TGTGCCAGCAGTTTCCAGGGGGCATCCTACAATGAGCAGTTCTTC.

The chain carries TRBV27 and TRBJ1-2; no clear D. This CDR3 comprises 13 residues. Germline values: CDR1 MNHEY, CDR2 SMNVEV (reference sequence). V dropped 4 bases and J dropped 0 bases, with 6 bases sitting between them. CDR3 DNA: TGTGCCAGCAGTTACACAGCTAACTATGGCTACACCTTC. Translating it yields CASSYTANYGYTF.

V and J are TRBV7-2 and TRBJ1-1; the D gene is possibly TRBD1 (5 bases). Germline assignment: CDR1 SGHTA and CDR2 FQGNSA. V was trimmed by 1 base and J by 1 base, leaving 10 bases between them. The CDR3 has 15 amino acids. In nucleotides, the CDR3 is TGTGCCAGCAGCTTAGATCTAGGACAGAACACTGAAGCTTTCTTT. It codes for CASSLDLGQNTEAFF.